This T cell receptor beta chain is from a study of T cell repertoires in cytomegalovirus infection. Study background: Recently identified HLA-C-restricted CMV epitopes were among the peptides used. Study observations and caveats: Cumulative public TCR beta family frequency identified carriers of CMV plus the relevant HLA.

Germline V gene lookup returns CDR1 LNHDA and CDR2 SQIVND (reference sequence). Losses at the gene ends were 2 bases for V and 6 bases for J; bases not matched to a gene: 8. The CDR3 extends over 16 amino acids. One entry per CDR3 protein results from TCRdb running MiXCR on the reads. The table lists under 450,000 distinct CDR3 sequences, about 35% of them singletons. This clonotype has just a few counts. Its specificity is unknown. The genes are TRBV19 and TRBJ2-1; TRBD1 aligns across 9 bases. This clonotype originated in a human donor in good health (CMV status not recorded). Some clones in this sample may be carry-over from other donors' samples. Sequencing used cultured PBMCs, obtained from culture after CMV antigen stimulation. CDR3 loop: CASSILRDRVGNEQFF. The CDR3 DNA follows: TGTGCCAGTAGTATACTCCGGGACAGGGTGGGCAATGAGCAGTTCTTC.